The clone carrying this T cell receptor (beta chain) has only a few counts. The sample comes from a study of blood T cell repertoires in COVID-19. As for the study in general: Nucleic acid was either cDNA or gDNA, and it came from T cells, B-cell-depleted T cells, or PBMCs.

As processed by the authors: Using reference gene primer amplification, nucleated cell counts were estimated. Assay: immunoSEQ multiplex PCR; the TCRdb copy retains only in-frame clones and omits some. Clone size and the V and J calls come from that table; the DNA yielded D and trimming. Of about 400,000 clones in the sample, 89% were seen once. Sequenced input: peripheral blood. The sequence came from a man aged 40-49 years with acute or convalescent COVID-19.

This chain's CDR3 is CASSIIRDRGPYSNQPQHF. The DNA for the CDR3 is TGTGCCAGTAGTATCATCCGGGACAGGGGGCCTTATAGCAATCAGCCCCAGCATTTT. The chain employs TRBV19 and TRBJ1-5, with 12 nucleotides matching TRBD1. The CDR3 runs 19 residues. The germline V gene has CDR1 LNHDA and CDR2 SQIVND (reference sequence). V shed 3 bases, J shed 0 bases, and the junction held 9 bases outside the gene matches.